The clone carrying this TCR beta chain was detected many times. Its antigen is not known. This record comes from a study of human T cells and chemical hapten exposure. On the study more broadly: On about 2 cm by about 2 cm of upper inner arm skin, sensitization was performed with 2% DPC. Patients had diphenylcyclopropenone applied to the scalp weekly throughout the roughly 22-week study.

The study's findings and limits: Counts of TCRs above 1 in 1000 frequency stayed unchanged with DPC sensitization.

This sample's time point: patch test 1, 2 weeks after DPC sensitization. Treatment denoted: therapeutic diphenylcyclopropenone sensitization with weekly scalp DPC. There are 14 residues in the CDR3. The germline CDR1 and CDR2 sequences are SNHLY and FYNNEI. V lost 6 bases and J lost 2; bases outside the gene matches: 6. As the library was built, unique molecular identifiers were attached to individual cDNA molecules. TCRdb used MiXCR to reprocess the RACE reads, holding one entry per CDR3 protein. Among about 360,000 distinct CDR3 sequences listed, around 7% were seen once. Material: whole blood, obtained in connection with sensitization to the hapten diphenylcyclopropenone (DPC). The clonotype comes from a woman aged 18-29 years with alopecia areata. Some clones in this sample may be carry-over from other donors' samples. This sequence joins TRBV2 and TRBJ2-7; the match to TRBD1 covers 8 bases. In DNA form, the CDR3 reads TGTGCCAGCAGACTTCAGGGGGCCGCCTACGAGCAGTACTTC. Translated: CASRLQGAAYEQYF.